The 25 T cell receptor beta chains reported below all come from one sample, sequenced in a study of blood T cell repertoires in COVID-19. Libraries were prepared by immunoSEQ multiplex PCR; TCRdb keeps only in-frame clonotypes and omits some of them. The table lists roughly 200,000 clones, approximately 85% of them singletons, with approximately 12% in the top ten. Specimen: PBMCs or T cells enriched from blood (not recorded which). These receptors all come from a man between 35 and 55 years old who had recovered from COVID-19.

The V and J genes are TRBV3-1 (or the pseudogene TRBV3-2) and TRBJ2-3, with 12 bases fitting TRBD2. There are 15 residues in the CDR3. Germline assignment: CDR1 LGHDT and CDR2 YNNKEL (reference sequence). Trimming at V came to 4 bases and at J to 3 bases, leaving 2 bases not matched to a gene. The CDR3 sequence: CASSPTSGRTDTQYF. The CDR3 DNA follows: TGTGCCAGCAGCCCTACTAGCGGGAGGACAGATACGCAGTATTTT.

Ten or more counts support this clone. The rearrangement links TRBV4-1 to TRBJ2-1; 8 bases align to TRBD2. V lost 6 bases and J lost 5; bases outside the gene matches: 9. Germline CDR1 reads MGHRA; CDR2 reads YSYEKL. This CDR3 has 15 residues. The CDR3 DNA sequence: TGCGCCAGCAGGGAAGGGCTAGCGGGCAACAATGAGCAGTTCTTC. Translation: CASREGLAGNNEQFF.

The genes are TRBV7-9 and TRBJ1-1; TRBD1 might be the D (5 bases). The length of the CDR3 is 15 residues. Germline CDR1 and CDR2: SEHNR and FQNEAQ (reference sequence). Trimming shortened V by 0 bases and J by 3 bases, and 11 bases separated the two germline ends. The CDR3 spells CASSLAEGLYTEAFF. CDR3 nucleotides: TGTGCCAGCAGCTTAGCGGAGGGGTTGTACACTGAAGCTTTCTTT.

The V and J genes are TRBV6-5 and TRBJ1-1, with D maybe TRBD1 (5 bases). Germline V gene data show CDR1 as MNHEY and CDR2 as SVGAGI. This CDR3 contains 14 residues. The CDR3 coding sequence is TGTGTTACGATTCTTGACAGACCTAACACTGAAGCTTTCTTT. This gives the protein CVTILDRPNTEAFF.

The chain couples TRBV7-2 to TRBJ2-7; D may be TRBD2 (5 bases). The CDR3 length is 14 residues. The ends were cut back, 3 bases at V and 1 base at J, with 10 bases in the middle. CDR1 and CDR2 (germline): SGHTA, FQGNSA. The CDR3 is CASSFTSISYEQYF. CDR3 sequence (DNA): TGTGCCAGCAGCTTCACTAGTATATCCTACGAGCAGTACTTC.

This clone was observed a handful of times. The chain couples TRBV27 to TRBJ1-6; TRBD1 agrees at 7 bases. Germline trimming cut 5 bases from V and 10 bases from J; bases unmatched to any gene: 8. Germline CDR1 MNHEY, CDR2 SMNVEV (reference sequence). The CDR3 loop spans 14 amino acids. DNA of the CDR3: TGTGCCAGCAGTATGACAGGGAAGGGCTCACCCCTCCACTTT. Protein product: CASSMTGKGSPLHF.

This chain links TRBV7-8 with TRBJ2-7, with 11 nucleotides matching TRBD2. V was clipped by 5 bases and J by 2 bases; unmatched bases: 5. The germline V gene encodes CDR1 SGHVS and CDR2 FQNEAQ. The CDR3 consists of 15 residues. The CDR3 DNA reads as TGTGCCAGCAGCCCCGCTAGCGGGAGGACCTACGAGCAGTACTTC. Translating gives CASSPASGRTYEQYF.

This chain connects TRBV19 to TRBJ2-1; 11 bases match TRBD2. The CDR3 runs to 17 residues. Germline CDR1 LNHDA, CDR2 SQIVND (reference sequence). J lost 12 bases, V lost 1 base, and 14 bases had no gene match. The CDR3, as DNA: TGTGCCAGTAGTATAGGAGGCCCACTAGCGGGAGTCCGTCGGCAGTTCTTC. It is translated as CASSIGGPLAGVRRQFF.

The chain is built from TRBV15 and TRBJ2-1, with 8 bases identical to TRBD2. Losses at the gene ends were 0 bases for V and 9 bases for J; bases not matched to a gene: 10. This CDR3 has 16 residues. Germline V gives CDR1 LNHNV, CDR2 YYDKDF (reference sequence). DNA of the CDR3: TGTGCCACCAGCAGAGATCTCAGCGGGAGTGGTAGTGAGCAGTTCTTC. This sequence encodes CATSRDLSGSGSEQFF.

This clone was found once. The chain joins TRBV27 to TRBJ1-1, with D tentatively TRBD1 (6 bases). Germline V CDR1 and CDR2: MNHEY, SMNVEV (reference sequence). This CDR3 has 13 residues. Trimming took 7 bases from V and 8 from J, leaving 17 bases between them. The CDR3 DNA sequence: TGTGCCAGCAAGGAATTCAACAGGGAGGAAGCTTTCTTT. Residues: CASKEFNREEAFF.

This chain connects TRBV7-2 to TRBJ2-5; the D gene is possibly TRBD2 (6 bases). Per the germline V gene, CDR1 is SGHTA and CDR2 is FQGNSA. This CDR3 region has 13 residues. Trimming removed 2 bases from V and 4 bases from J, with 8 bases in between. DNA for the CDR3: TGTGCCAGCAGCTTATACGGGAGAGAGACCCAGTACTTC. This sequence encodes CASSLYGRETQYF.

The chain combines TRBV10-1 with TRBJ2-1, with TRBD1 matching over 7 bases. The germline V gene has CDR1 WNHNN and CDR2 SYGVQD (reference sequence). Trimming took 0 bases from V and 7 from J; bases not matched to a gene: 6. CDR3 size: 15 residues. CDR3: CASSESATGKNEQFF. The DNA for the CDR3 is TGCGCCAGCAGTGAGTCGGCGACAGGGAAGAATGAGCAGTTCTTC.

The rearrangement uses TRBV28 and TRBJ2-1; 14 positions agree with TRBD2. The germline V gene encodes CDR1 MDHEN and CDR2 SYDVKM. This CDR3 region has 21 residues. The V gene end was trimmed by 1 base and the J gene end by 5 bases; junction bases not matched to a gene: 16. The CDR3 DNA reads as TGTGCCAGCAGTTTATTATTATTGGGACTAGCGGGAGTGTCTAGGAACAATGAGCAGTTCTTC. Its protein product is CASSLLLLGLAGVSRNNEQFF. Combining the CDR3 with reference TRBV28 and TRBJ2-1 gives the whole variable domain DVKVTQSSRYLVKRTGEKVFLECVQDMDHENMFWYRQDPGLGLRLIYFSYDVKMKEKGDIPEGYSVSREKKERFSLILESASTNQTSMYLCASSLLLLGLAGVSRNNEQFFGPGTRLTVL.

This clone was seen a few times. The chain has TRBV28 and TRBJ2-7, with 8 bases aligning to TRBD2. CDR3 length: 14 residues. V was pared by 6 bases and J by 2 bases, with 6 bases of the junction left unmatched. Germline V CDR1 and CDR2: MDHEN, SYDVKM. The chain's CDR3 is CASSRAGETYEQYF. CDR3 in DNA: TGTGCCAGCAGCCGAGCGGGGGAAACCTACGAGCAGTACTTC.

The chain joins TRBV6-5 to TRBJ2-3, with D perhaps matching TRBD1 (6 bases). The CDR3 runs to 14 residues. The germline gives CDR1 MNHEY, CDR2 SVGAGI. The V and J ends lost 2 bases and 4 bases respectively, with 10 bases between them. CDR3 coding DNA: TGTGCCAGCAGTTACCATACAGGGTCAGATACGCAGTATTTT. Translation gives CASSYHTGSDTQYF.

This chain links TRBV19 with TRBJ1-5, with D maybe TRBD1 (5 bases). This CDR3 spans 19 amino acids. Germline assignment: CDR1 LNHDA and CDR2 SQIVND (reference sequence). The germline V and J ends were trimmed by 1 base and 0 bases, with 19 bases remaining between them. CDR3 bases: TGTGCCAGTAGTATAGGACTGGAGGGGTTGGCGTATAGCAATCAGCCCCAGCATTTT. As protein: CASSIGLEGLAYSNQPQHF.

This chain uses TRBV7-9 with TRBJ1-1, with 7 bases identical to TRBD1. The CDR3 length is 13 residues. In germline, CDR1 is SEHNR, CDR2 FQNEAQ (reference sequence). V shed 5 bases, J shed 7 bases, and the junction held 7 bases outside the gene matches. The CDR3 nucleotides are TGTGCCAGCAGCCGAGGGACAGTTGTTGAAGCTTTCTTT. It specifies CASSRGTVVEAFF.

This clone was found a few times. The chain recombines TRBV11-2 with TRBJ2-5; 10 bases map to TRBD2. Germline V gene data show CDR1 as SGHAT and CDR2 as FQNNGV. This CDR3 has 19 amino acids. Trimming took 5 bases from V and 4 from J; bases not matched to a gene: 19. Here the CDR3 DNA reads TGTGCCAGCAGCCCGCCCCCAGCGGGAGGGCCCTCCCACAGAGAGACCCAGTACTTC. Protein product: CASSPPPAGGPSHRETQYF.

The chain couples TRBV25-1 to TRBJ1-2; possible D gene TRBD1, 5 bases. Looked up from germline, CDR1 is MGHDK and CDR2 is SYGVNS. The CDR3 totals 13 residues. Trimming shortened V by 3 bases and J by 5 bases, and 10 bases separated the two germline ends. The CDR3 sequence is CASSDFQGYGYTF. The CDR3 coding sequence is TGTGCCAGCAGTGATTTCCAGGGTTATGGCTACACCTTC.

This clone was seen only a few times. V gene TRBV10-3 combines with J gene TRBJ1-3; weak D call: TRBD1 (5 bases). V was trimmed by 8 bases and J by 0 bases, leaving 14 bases between them. The germline V gene has CDR1 ENHRY and CDR2 SYGVKD. This CDR3 is 15 amino acids long. CDR3 residues: CAIALFGGSGNTIYF. CDR3 sequence (DNA): TGTGCCATCGCACTGTTCGGGGGCTCTGGAAACACCATATATTTT.

This chain links TRBV30 with TRBJ2-7; the D gene is possibly TRBD2 (6 bases). The germline gives CDR1 GTSNPN, CDR2 SVGIG (reference sequence). The germline V and J ends were trimmed by 0 bases and 2 bases, with 8 bases remaining between them. The CDR3 has 13 amino acids. The CDR3 nucleotides read TGTGCCTGGAGTGTGGGACTGGCCTACGAGCAGTACTTC. Translated, it gives CAWSVGLAYEQYF.

The V and J genes are TRBV6-5 and TRBJ2-2; 8 nucleotides agree with TRBD2. The trim removed 3 bases at V and 6 bases at J, leaving 3 bases unmatched. The CDR3 covers 14 residues. In germline, CDR1 is MNHEY, CDR2 SVGAGI. The CDR3 DNA sequence: TGTGCCAGCAGTTATTCGGGGGGGCCCGGGGAGCTGTTTTTT. It encodes CASSYSGGPGELFF.

This clone was seen once. The chain couples TRBV28 to TRBJ2-1, with a tentative D call TRBD2 (6 bases). V shed 4 bases and J shed 6 bases, with 10 bases lying between them. The germline V gene encodes CDR1 MDHEN and CDR2 SYDVKM. The CDR3 extends over 13 amino acids. Here the CDR3 DNA reads TGTGCCAGCAGTTCCGGGACTGGCAATGAGCAGTTCTTC. It encodes CASSSGTGNEQFF.

The genes are TRBV6-2 or TRBV6-3 and TRBJ2-5; 9 bases are shared with TRBD1. The germline V gene has CDR1 MNHEY and CDR2 SVGEGT. The CDR3 extends over 14 amino acids. With 6 bases clipped from V and 5 bases from J, the junction kept 7 bases outside the gene matches. The CDR3 sequence: CASRPTGGAETQYF. CDR3 sequence (DNA): TGTGCCAGCAGGCCTACAGGGGGCGCGGAGACCCAGTACTTC.

The chain couples TRBV11-1 to TRBJ2-3; tentatively, D is TRBD2 (6 bases). This CDR3 region has 14 residues. Trimming removed 5 bases at V and 8 bases at J, with 17 bases between. CDR1 and CDR2 (germline): SGHAT, FQDESV (reference sequence). The CDR3 nucleotides are TGTGCCAGCAGCCCCCGACTAGAAGTTGGTACGCAGTATTTT. This translates into CASSPRLEVGTQYF. The variable domain in full, completed from reference TRBV11-1 and TRBJ2-3, reads EAEVAQSPRYKITEKSQAVAFWCDPISGHATLYWYRQILGQGPELLVQFQDESVVDDSQLPKDRFSAERLKGVDSTLKIQPAELGDSAMYLCASSPRLEVGTQYFGPGTRLTVL.